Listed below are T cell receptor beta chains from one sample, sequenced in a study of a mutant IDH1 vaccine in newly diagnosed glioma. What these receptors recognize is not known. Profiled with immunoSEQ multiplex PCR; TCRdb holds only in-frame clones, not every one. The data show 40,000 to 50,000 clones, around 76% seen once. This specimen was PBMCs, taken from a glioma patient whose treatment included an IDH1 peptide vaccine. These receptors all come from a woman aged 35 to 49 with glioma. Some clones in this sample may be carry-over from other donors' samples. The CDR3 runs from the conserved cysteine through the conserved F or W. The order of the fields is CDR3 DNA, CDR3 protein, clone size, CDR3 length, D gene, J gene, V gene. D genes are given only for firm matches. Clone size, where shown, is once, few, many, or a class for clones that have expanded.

CDR3 DNA: TGCGCCAGCAGCTTGGAATTTCGACAGGGAGGATATTACGAGCAGTACTTC
CDR3 protein: CASSLEFRQGGYYEQYF
clone size: .
CDR3 length: 17
D gene: .
J gene: TRBJ2-7
V gene: TRBV5-1

CDR3 DNA: TGCGCCAGCAGCCCGGAGGGACAGGGTTCCCAGCATTTT
CDR3 protein: CASSPEGQGSQHF
clone size: .
CDR3 length: 13
D gene: TRBD1
J gene: TRBJ1-5
V gene: TRBV5-1

CDR3 DNA: TGTGCTATCCAATCGGACACAAAATTCCCTAACTATGGCTACACCTTC
CDR3 protein: CAIQSDTKFPNYGYTF
clone size: .
CDR3 length: 16
D gene: .
J gene: TRBJ1-2
V gene: TRBV5-8

CDR3 DNA: TGTGCCAGCAGTTTACCAGATACGCAGTATTTT
CDR3 protein: CASSLPDTQYF
clone size: .
CDR3 length: 11
D gene: .
J gene: TRBJ2-3
V gene: TRBV28

CDR3 DNA: TGTGCCAGCAGCTCGGGACGGAGTTGGGAGCAGTACTTC
CDR3 protein: CASSSGRSWEQYF
clone size: .
CDR3 length: 13
D gene: .
J gene: TRBJ2-7
V gene: TRBV5-6

CDR3 DNA: TGTGCCAGCAGCTTCAGGGGGCTAGGGCAGCCCCAGCATTTT
CDR3 protein: CASSFRGLGQPQHF
clone size: once
CDR3 length: 14
D gene: TRBD1
J gene: TRBJ1-5
V gene: TRBV13

CDR3 DNA: TGTGCCAGCAGCTTAGGGACCGAACGGAGCGAGCAGTACTTC
CDR3 protein: CASSLGTERSEQYF
clone size: .
CDR3 length: 14
D gene: .
J gene: TRBJ2-7
V gene: TRBV11-3

CDR3 DNA: TGTGCCACCAGCCCTCTCGGGGGCGCGAGTAAAGAGACCCAGTACTTC
CDR3 protein: CATSPLGGASKETQYF
clone size: few
CDR3 length: 16
D gene: .
J gene: TRBJ2-5
V gene: TRBV15

CDR3 DNA: TGTGCCAGCAGCGGAGGGTACTATGGCTACACCTTC
CDR3 protein: CASSGGYYGYTF
clone size: .
CDR3 length: 12
D gene: .
J gene: TRBJ1-2
V gene: TRBV9

CDR3 DNA: TGTGCCAGCAGTGGGACAGGGACCGGGGCCAACGTCCTGACTTTC
CDR3 protein: CASSGTGTGANVLTF
clone size: .
CDR3 length: 15
D gene: TRBD1
J gene: TRBJ2-6
V gene: TRBV9

CDR3 DNA: TGTGCCAGCAGCTCCCCCGCTCCTAGCGGGGTTTACTCCTACGAGCAGTACTTC
CDR3 protein: CASSSPAPSGVYSYEQYF
clone size: .
CDR3 length: 18
D gene: TRBD2
J gene: TRBJ2-7
V gene: TRBV5-6

CDR3 DNA: TGTGCCAGCAGCTTGTTCAAAGGACAGGGGGTGGCCTACGAGCAGTACTTC
CDR3 protein: CASSLFKGQGVAYEQYF
clone size: .
CDR3 length: 17
D gene: TRBD1
J gene: TRBJ2-7
V gene: TRBV5-6

CDR3 DNA: TGTGCCAGCAGTTACGGGGACAACTATGGCTACACCTTC
CDR3 protein: CASSYGDNYGYTF
clone size: .
CDR3 length: 13
D gene: .
J gene: TRBJ1-2
V gene: TRBV6-6

CDR3 DNA: TGCGCCAGCAGCTTGAGCAGCACAGATCAGCCCCAGCATTTT
CDR3 protein: CASSLSSTDQPQHF
clone size: few
CDR3 length: 14
D gene: .
J gene: TRBJ1-5
V gene: TRBV5-1

CDR3 DNA: TGTGCCAGCAGACTGAGTCTCGACTCCTACGAGCAGTACTTC
CDR3 protein: CASRLSLDSYEQYF
clone size: .
CDR3 length: 14
D gene: .
J gene: TRBJ2-7
V gene: TRBV5-4

CDR3 DNA: TGTGCCAGCAGTTACCCTGGAGGGCCCGTTTTGGATGAGCAGTTCTTC
CDR3 protein: CASSYPGGPVLDEQFF
clone size: once
CDR3 length: 16
D gene: .
J gene: TRBJ2-1
V gene: TRBV6-6

CDR3 DNA: TGTGCCAGCGGGGGGGCAGAAACGAACACCGGGGAGCTGTTTTTT
CDR3 protein: CASGGAETNTGELFF
clone size: .
CDR3 length: 15
D gene: .
J gene: TRBJ2-2
V gene: TRBV6-5

CDR3 DNA: TGTGCCAGCAGCTCCTCGGACAGCAATGAAAAACTGTTTTTT
CDR3 protein: CASSSSDSNEKLFF
clone size: .
CDR3 length: 14
D gene: .
J gene: TRBJ1-4
V gene: TRBV7-9

CDR3 DNA: TGTGCCAGCAGGGGGGCGGGGGCTCAAGAGACCCAGTACTTC
CDR3 protein: CASRGAGAQETQYF
clone size: .
CDR3 length: 14
D gene: .
J gene: TRBJ2-5
V gene: TRBV6-5

CDR3 DNA: TGTGCCAGCTCCGTCGGGACCACTTCAGGCGGCTACACCTTC
CDR3 protein: CASSVGTTSGGYTF
clone size: .
CDR3 length: 14
D gene: .
J gene: TRBJ1-2
V gene: TRBV28

CDR3 DNA: TGTGCCAGCAGCGTAGCAGGAGAGGGCTATGGCTACACCTTC
CDR3 protein: CASSVAGEGYGYTF
clone size: .
CDR3 length: 14
D gene: .
J gene: TRBJ1-2
V gene: TRBV9

CDR3 DNA: TGCGCCAGCAGCCACCCCTCTCAGCCCGATACGCAGTATTTT
CDR3 protein: CASSHPSQPDTQYF
clone size: .
CDR3 length: 14
D gene: .
J gene: TRBJ2-3
V gene: TRBV4-1

CDR3 DNA: TGTGCCAGCAGCCTTAACTCTGAAGCTTTCTTT
CDR3 protein: CASSLNSEAFF
clone size: .
CDR3 length: 11
D gene: .
J gene: TRBJ1-1
V gene: TRBV5-4

CDR3 DNA: TGCAGCGGCGGAAACAGGGAGAACGAGCAGTACTTC
CDR3 protein: CSGGNRENEQYF
clone size: few
CDR3 length: 12
D gene: .
J gene: TRBJ2-7
V gene: TRBV29-1

CDR3 DNA: TGTGCCAGCCGCCCTGGGGCGGGAGGACGGACCGGGGAGCTGTTTTTT
CDR3 protein: CASRPGAGGRTGELFF
clone size: .
CDR3 length: 16
D gene: TRBD2
J gene: TRBJ2-2
V gene: TRBV9

CDR3 DNA: TGTGCCAGCAGCAAACGTAGCTATGAGCAGTTCTTC
CDR3 protein: CASSKRSYEQFF
clone size: once
CDR3 length: 12
D gene: .
J gene: TRBJ2-1
V gene: TRBV21-1

CDR3 DNA: TGTGCCAGCAGTGCCAGGAGGGCAATGTACAATGAGCAGTTCTTC
CDR3 protein: CASSARRAMYNEQFF
clone size: .
CDR3 length: 15
D gene: .
J gene: TRBJ2-1
V gene: TRBV2

CDR3 DNA: TGTGCCACCAGCAGATGGGAAACAGATGAAGCTTTCTTT
CDR3 protein: CATSRWETDEAFF
clone size: .
CDR3 length: 13
D gene: .
J gene: TRBJ1-1
V gene: TRBV15

CDR3 DNA: TGCGCTTTTGACAGGGAGGTTCGGACAGATACGCAGTATTTT
CDR3 protein: CAFDREVRTDTQYF
clone size: .
CDR3 length: 14
D gene: .
J gene: TRBJ2-3
V gene: TRBV29-1

CDR3 DNA: TGTGCCAGCAGGTACCGGGACCCGGCGTGGGGCTACACCTTC
CDR3 protein: CASRYRDPAWGYTF
clone size: .
CDR3 length: 14
D gene: .
J gene: TRBJ1-2
V gene: TRBV6-5

CDR3 DNA: TGCAGTGCTAGCAATTACAATGAGCAGTTCTTC
CDR3 protein: CSASNYNEQFF
clone size: .
CDR3 length: 11
D gene: .
J gene: TRBJ2-1
V gene: TRBV20-1

CDR3 DNA: TGCAGCGTTCTGCAGGATGCCCAAGAGACCCAGTACTTC
CDR3 protein: CSVLQDAQETQYF
clone size: .
CDR3 length: 13
D gene: .
J gene: TRBJ2-5
V gene: TRBV29-1

CDR3 DNA: TGTGCCAGCAGCTTAACAGACAACAGTAATTCACCCCTCCACTTT
CDR3 protein: CASSLTDNSNSPLHF
clone size: once
CDR3 length: 15
D gene: .
J gene: TRBJ1-6
V gene: TRBV5-5

CDR3 DNA: TGTGCCAGCAGCTTGGGACAGGGGGCTAGTTATGAAAAACTGTTTTTT
CDR3 protein: CASSLGQGASYEKLFF
clone size: .
CDR3 length: 16
D gene: TRBD1
J gene: TRBJ1-4
V gene: TRBV5-6

CDR3 DNA: TGTGCCTGGTCCATTGCAGCGGGGGGGCGAGATACGCAGTATTTT
CDR3 protein: CAWSIAAGGRDTQYF
clone size: .
CDR3 length: 15
D gene: TRBD2
J gene: TRBJ2-3
V gene: TRBV30

CDR3 DNA: TGCAGTGCTAGGACAAGAAATGGCTACACCTTC
CDR3 protein: CSARTRNGYTF
clone size: .
CDR3 length: 11
D gene: .
J gene: TRBJ1-2
V gene: TRBV20-1

CDR3 DNA: TGTGCCAGCAGCCGCAGTGACAGGGGGACCTACGAGCAGTACTTC
CDR3 protein: CASSRSDRGTYEQYF
clone size: .
CDR3 length: 15
D gene: TRBD1
J gene: TRBJ2-7
V gene: TRBV5-6

CDR3 DNA: TGTGCCAGCAGCCCCCAATTGTCAGTGGAGAACACTGAAGCTTTCTTT
CDR3 protein: CASSPQLSVENTEAFF
clone size: .
CDR3 length: 16
D gene: .
J gene: TRBJ1-1
V gene: TRBV5-4

CDR3 DNA: TGTGCCAGCAGCTTAGAACTAGCGGGGTTCTACGAGCAGTACTTC
CDR3 protein: CASSLELAGFYEQYF
clone size: few
CDR3 length: 15
D gene: TRBD2
J gene: TRBJ2-7
V gene: TRBV7-2

CDR3 DNA: TGTGCCAGCAGCTTGTCAGGGAACAGCAATCAGCCCCAGCATTTT
CDR3 protein: CASSLSGNSNQPQHF
clone size: .
CDR3 length: 15
D gene: .
J gene: TRBJ1-5
V gene: TRBV5-5

CDR3 DNA: TGTGCCAGCAGTTTAGCGGGAGGTCTCAATGAGCAGTTCTTC
CDR3 protein: CASSLAGGLNEQFF
clone size: .
CDR3 length: 14
D gene: TRBD2
J gene: TRBJ2-1
V gene: TRBV6-6

CDR3 DNA: TGTGCCAGCAGCTTTAAGGCGGGGGGTCGCACAGATACGCAGTATTTT
CDR3 protein: CASSFKAGGRTDTQYF
clone size: .
CDR3 length: 16
D gene: TRBD2
J gene: TRBJ2-3
V gene: TRBV11-3

CDR3 DNA: TGCGCCAGCAGCCAAGATACACAGCAGGATACGCAGTATTTT
CDR3 protein: CASSQDTQQDTQYF
clone size: .
CDR3 length: 14
D gene: .
J gene: TRBJ2-3
V gene: TRBV4-3

CDR3 DNA: TGTGCCAGCGGGGACTACCTCTACGAGCAGTACTTC
CDR3 protein: CASGDYLYEQYF
clone size: .
CDR3 length: 12
D gene: TRBD2
J gene: TRBJ2-7
V gene: TRBV7-8

CDR3 DNA: TGTGCCAGCAGTCCCAGTGAGGGCACTGAAGCTTTCTTT
CDR3 protein: CASSPSEGTEAFF
clone size: few
CDR3 length: 13
D gene: .
J gene: TRBJ1-1
V gene: TRBV6-1

CDR3 DNA: TGCGCCAGCAGCTCTGACGTTGACTCTGGAAACACCATATATTTT
CDR3 protein: CASSSDVDSGNTIYF
clone size: .
CDR3 length: 15
D gene: .
J gene: TRBJ1-3
V gene: TRBV5-1

CDR3 DNA: TGTGCCAGCAGCTTGGGGGCCCCCCAGCATTTT
CDR3 protein: CASSLGAPQHF
clone size: .
CDR3 length: 11
D gene: .
J gene: TRBJ1-5
V gene: TRBV7-6